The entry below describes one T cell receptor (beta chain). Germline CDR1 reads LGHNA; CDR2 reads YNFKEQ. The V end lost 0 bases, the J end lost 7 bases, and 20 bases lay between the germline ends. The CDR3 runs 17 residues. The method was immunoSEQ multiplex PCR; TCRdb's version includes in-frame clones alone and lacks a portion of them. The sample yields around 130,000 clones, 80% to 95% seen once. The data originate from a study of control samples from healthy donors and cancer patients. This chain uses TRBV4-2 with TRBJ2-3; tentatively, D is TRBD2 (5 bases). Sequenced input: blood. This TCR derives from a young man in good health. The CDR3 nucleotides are TGTGCCAGCAGCCAAGATTTTCGGCAAGAGGGCTCAAATACGCAGTATTTT. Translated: CASSQDFRQEGSNTQYF.